These 5 T cell receptor beta chains came from one sample sequenced in a study of blood T cell repertoires in COVID-19. Measured with immunoSEQ multiplex PCR; TCRdb has only the in-frame clones, and not every one. The data show fewer than 30,000 clones, with approximately 93% seen just once and more than 3.5% held by the top ten. Sequencing was done on a sample of peripheral blood. Receptor source: a human donor with active COVID-19. The donor label of this sample is uncertain.

The chain couples TRBV7-9 to TRBJ1-1; TRBD1 agrees at 7 bases. With V trimmed by 2 bases and J by 3 bases, 9 bases remained unmatched. The CDR3 is made up of 16 amino acids. Germline assignment: CDR1 SEHNR and CDR2 FQNEAQ (reference sequence). The CDR3 here is CASSLRPGGKDTEAFF. The CDR3 DNA reads as TGTGCCAGCAGCTTACGACCAGGGGGGAAGGACACTGAAGCTTTCTTT.

The chain couples TRBV7-9 to TRBJ2-7; 7 bases are a match to TRBD1. Germline V gene data show CDR1 as SEHNR and CDR2 as FQNEAQ (reference sequence). The CDR3 is 14 amino acids. V lost 1 base, J lost 6 bases, and 6 bases stayed unmatched. The CDR3 bases are TGTGCCAGCAGCTTAGTCTCAGGACAGGCCGAGCAGTACTTC. Translating gives CASSLVSGQAEQYF.

This chain uses TRBV25-1 with TRBJ1-4, with TRBD1 identical over 9 bases. CDR1 and CDR2 from the germline V gene are MGHDK and SYGVNS. This CDR3 region has 15 residues. V trimming: 2 bases; J trimming: 10 bases; junction bases outside the gene matches: 8. The CDR3 reads CASSEQQGAPGKLFF. CDR3 sequence (DNA): TGTGCCAGCAGTGAACAACAGGGGGCGCCGGGAAAACTGTTTTTT.

This chain connects TRBV6-5 to TRBJ2-7; 10 bases agree with TRBD1. The CDR3 contains 14 residues. Losses at the gene ends were 6 bases for V and 3 bases for J; bases not matched to a gene: 5. Germline values: CDR1 MNHEY, CDR2 SVGAGI. The chain's CDR3 is CASSRQGAVYEQYF. DNA of the CDR3: TGTGCCAGCAGCCGACAGGGGGCAGTCTACGAGCAGTACTTC.

The chain recombines TRBV5-4 with TRBJ2-1, with 10 bases lining up with TRBD2. The germline V gene encodes CDR1 SGHNT and CDR2 YYREEE (reference sequence). The CDR3 length is 16 residues. V shed 4 bases and J 7 bases; nucleotides not matched to a gene: 11. CDR3 sequence reads: CASSPRVLAGVNEQFF. The CDR3 nucleotides are TGTGCCAGCAGCCCACGAGTCCTAGCGGGAGTGAATGAGCAGTTCTTC.